Listed below are T cell receptor beta chains from one sample, sequenced in a study of T-cell reconstitution after alpha-beta-depleted transplantation in children. Each CDR3 protein gets one entry after TCRdb re-called the PCR reads with MiXCR. The top ten clones hold about 4.5% of a sample with just over 350,000 distinct CDR3 sequences, more than 10% of them seen once. Material: PBMCs, obtained from the stem cell graft. The receptor source for this set is a human donor who donated a stem cell graft to a child with Fanconi anemia. CDR3s include the opening cysteine and the closing phenylalanine or tryptophan. Each record gives: clone size, V gene, J gene, D gene, CDR3 protein, CDR3 DNA. D genes are given only for firm matches. For some rows the clone size is stated as once, few or many, or as a class when expanded; others skip it.

>many|TRBV20-1|TRBJ1-2|TRBD1
CSAPPTGNYGYTF
TGCAGTGCTCCCCCGACAGGGAACTATGGCTACACCTTC
>many|TRBV27|TRBJ1-5|NA
CASSLNGNQPQHF
TGTGCCAGCAGTTTAAACGGAAATCAGCCCCAGCATTTT
>many|TRBV10-2|TRBJ2-3|NA
CASMRISTDTQYF
TGCGCCAGCATGCGAATCAGCACAGATACGCAGTATTTT
>NA|TRBV12-3/TRBV12-4|TRBJ1-1|NA
CASSPIRRGEPEAFF
TGTGCCAGCAGTCCGATTCGACGGGGCGAGCCTGAAGCTTTCTTT
>few|TRBV20-1|TRBJ2-2|TRBD1
CSGGQGRTGELFF
TGCAGTGGGGGACAGGGGAGGACCGGGGAGCTGTTTTTT
>few|TRBV20-1|TRBJ1-4|NA
CSAIQGTNEKLFF
TGCAGTGCTATACAGGGTACTAATGAAAAACTGTTTTTT
>many|TRBV27|TRBJ2-3|TRBD2
CASKGLAGGGDTQYF
TGTGCCAGCAAGGGACTAGCGGGGGGTGGAGATACGCAGTATTTT
>NA|TRBV5-1|TRBJ2-3|TRBD1
CASSSEGARTDTQYF
TGCGCCAGCAGCTCCGAGGGGGCGCGAACAGATACGCAGTATTTT
>few|TRBV21-1|TRBJ1-1|NA
CATSDSGTEAFF
TGTGCCACTTCGGACAGTGGGACTGAAGCTTTCTTT
>many|TRBV5-1|TRBJ2-3|NA
CASSSTSSTDTQYF
TGTGCCAGCAGCTCCACGAGTAGCACAGATACGCAGTATTTT
>NA|TRBV6-5|TRBJ1-5|TRBD1
CVSSLGQGRNNQPQHF
TGTGTCAGCAGTTTGGGACAGGGAAGGAACAATCAGCCCCAGCATTTT
>NA|TRBV7-8|TRBJ2-1|NA
CASSLGGFYEQFF
TGTGCCAGCAGCTTAGGGGGCTTTTATGAGCAGTTCTTC
>NA|TRBV12-3/TRBV12-4|TRBJ2-1|NA
CASSTGLGANEQFF
TGTGCCAGCAGTACGGGATTGGGGGCTAATGAGCAGTTCTTC
>NA|TRBV5-1|TRBJ2-3|NA
CASSLWGRENTDTQYF
TGCGCCAGCAGCTTGTGGGGGCGCGAAAACACAGATACGCAGTATTTT
>NA|TRBV6-2/TRBV6-3|TRBJ2-1|NA
CASSYSALSMPNEQFF
TGTGCCAGCAGTTACTCGGCACTTTCCATGCCCAATGAGCAGTTCTTC
>few|TRBV29-1|TRBJ1-1|NA
CSVLGHENTEAFF
TGCAGCGTCCTGGGACACGAGAACACTGAAGCTTTCTTT
>few|TRBV12-3/TRBV12-4|TRBJ1-1|TRBD1
CASSRGGSNTEAFF
TGTGCCAGCAGCCGAGGGGGCTCGAACACTGAAGCTTTCTTT
>NA|TRBV5-4|TRBJ2-7|NA
CASSSGLLSYEQYF
TGTGCCAGCAGCTCCGGGCTCCTCTCCTACGAGCAGTACTTC
>few|TRBV5-1|TRBJ2-3|NA
CASRLGWDTQYF
TGCGCCAGCAGATTAGGTTGGGATACGCAGTATTTT
>many|TRBV6-2/TRBV6-3|TRBJ2-1|NA
CASSYPLGYNEQFF
TGTGCCAGCAGTTACCCCCTAGGCTACAATGAGCAGTTCTTC
>NA|TRBV10-3|TRBJ1-1|NA
CAISVGQPDEAFF
TGTGCCATCAGTGTGGGACAACCTGATGAAGCTTTCTTT
>NA|TRBV5-1|TRBJ1-1|NA
CASSLASGPAADNTEAFF
TGCGCCAGCAGCTTGGCCTCGGGGCCGGCGGCGGACAACACTGAAGCTTTCTTT
>few|TRBV5-6|TRBJ2-5|NA
CASSLGPGSGETQYF
TGTGCCAGCAGCTTGGGTCCTGGTTCTGGAGAGACCCAGTACTTC
>NA|TRBV30|TRBJ2-7|NA
CAWSLGAGHKEQYF
TGTGCCTGGAGCCTAGGGGCGGGACATAAGGAGCAGTACTTC
>few|TRBV9|TRBJ2-5|TRBD1
CASSPKQGALETQYF
TGTGCCAGCAGTCCTAAACAGGGGGCCTTGGAGACCCAGTACTTC
>many|TRBV4-3|TRBJ2-7|NA
CASSQGPGGSSYEQYF
TGCGCCAGCAGCCAAGGTCCGGGCGGCAGCTCCTACGAGCAGTACTTC
>NA|TRBV2|TRBJ2-1|NA
CAILDYNEQFF
TGTGCCATCCTCGATTACAATGAGCAGTTCTTC